Listed here are 20 T cell receptor beta chains from one sample, sequenced in a study of blood T cell repertoires in COVID-19. The assay was immunoSEQ multiplex PCR, and TCRdb's table has in-frame clones only and misses some. Among around 83,000 clones listed, over 75% were seen once. Sequencing used peripheral blood. These receptors were obtained from a woman between 65 and 79 years old with acute or convalescent COVID-19.

The rearrangement links TRBV6-2 or TRBV6-3 to TRBJ2-7, with TRBD2 as a possible D gene (5 bases). The CDR3 contains 15 residues. Germline CDR1 MNHEY, CDR2 SVGEGT. Trimming cost V 6 bases and J 2 bases, with 17 bases left between them. The CDR3 loop reads CASSHPGLNPYEQYV. The CDR3 region has the DNA TGTGCCAGCAGCCACCCAGGACTTAACCCCTACGAGCAGTACGTC.

The chain is built from TRBV10-3 and TRBJ2-3; the D gene is possibly TRBD2 (6 bases). Trimming cost V 3 bases and J 4 bases, with 11 bases left between them. The CDR3 is 14 amino acids. The germline V gene has CDR1 ENHRY and CDR2 SYGVKD. In nucleotides, the CDR3 is TGTGCCATCAGTGAACGGGAGCCTCCAGATACGCAGTATTTT. This sequence encodes CAISEREPPDTQYF.

The chain uses TRBV4-3 and TRBJ1-6, with D unresolved. CDR1 is LGHNA and CDR2 is YSLEER in the germline V gene. CDR3 length equals 14 residues. Trimming pared 0 bases from V and 10 bases from J, leaving 10 bases between. CDR3 in DNA: TGCGCCAGCAGCCAAGATAGTGTCGAATCACCCCTCCACTTT. Protein sequence: CASSQDSVESPLHF.

The V and J genes are TRBV27 and TRBJ1-2, with a weak D call TRBD1 (5 bases). Per the germline V gene, CDR1 is MNHEY and CDR2 is SMNVEV (reference sequence). CDR3 length: 15 amino acids. The V end was cut by 0 bases, the J end by 8 bases, with 16 bases between. CDR3 amino acids: CASSLSGRPTEGYTF. The CDR3 DNA follows: TGTGCCAGCAGTTTATCGGGGCGTCCTACGGAGGGCTACACCTTC.

The chain employs TRBV28 and TRBJ2-7, with 9 bases matching TRBD1. The CDR3 is 16 residues long. V was pared by 4 bases and J by 2 bases, with 9 bases of the junction left unmatched. Germline CDR1 is MDHEN and CDR2 is SYDVKM. The CDR3 here is CASSSLRDRVTYEQYV. CDR3 in DNA: TGTGCCAGCAGTTCTTTACGGGACAGGGTCACCTACGAGCAGTACGTC.

The rearrangement uses TRBV5-4 and TRBJ2-7; the match to TRBD2 covers 9 bases. Germline CDR1 and CDR2: SGHNT and YYREEE (reference sequence). CDR3 size: 13 residues. The J segment lost 4 bases and the V segment lost 5 bases, leaving 4 bases of the junction unmatched. CDR3 in amino acids: CASRIAGEYEQYV. For the CDR3, the DNA is TGTGCCAGCAGGATAGCGGGGGAGTACGAGCAGTACGTC.

DNA of the CDR3: TGTGCCAGTAAACTGACAGGGGGCGCAATAAACGGACACTATGGCTACACCTTC. This sequence encodes CASKLTGGAINGHYGYTF. The rearrangement links TRBV19 to TRBJ1-2, with 10 bases that match TRBD1. Germline V gives CDR1 LNHDA, CDR2 SQIVND (reference sequence). The CDR3 totals 18 residues. The V gene end was trimmed by 7 bases and the J gene end by 3 bases; junction bases not matched to a gene: 17.

This chain joins TRBV28 and TRBJ1-5; 8 bases are a match to TRBD1. J lost 4 bases, V lost 8 bases, and 1 base had no gene match. The CDR3 sequence is 12 residues long. Germline V lookup: CDR1 MDHEN, CDR2 SYDVKM. Here the CDR3 reads CASRQGNQPQHF. The DNA for the CDR3 is TGTGCCAGCCGACAGGGGAATCAGCCCCAGCATTTT.

V and J are TRBV25-1 and TRBJ2-3; 9 positions match TRBD1. CDR3 length: 16 residues. Germline V gives CDR1 MGHDK, CDR2 SYGVNS. The V segment lost 1 base and the J segment 8 bases; nucleotides outside the gene matches: 10. CDR3 loop: CASSESGDRALSTQYF. The CDR3 nucleotides read TGTGCCAGCAGTGAATCTGGGGACAGGGCCCTGAGTACGCAGTATTTT.

The genes are TRBV3-1 (or the pseudogene TRBV3-2) and TRBJ2-5; TRBD2 matches at 8 bases. V lost 4 bases to trimming and J lost 5 bases; unmatched junction nucleotides: 6. This CDR3 is 14 amino acids long. Germline loops: CDR1 LGHDT, CDR2 YNNKEL (reference sequence). The CDR3: CASSLRGGAETQYF. The CDR3 DNA reads as TGTGCCAGCAGCCTACGGGGGGGCGCTGAGACCCAGTACTTC.

V gene TRBV11-3 combines with J gene TRBJ2-4, with D possibly matching TRBD2 (5 bases). The germline V gene encodes CDR1 SGHNT and CDR2 YENEEA. The CDR3 totals 18 residues. Trimming took off 0 bases at V and 7 bases at J, with 22 bases between the two ends. The CDR3: CASSLELRLGVRDNIQYF. The CDR3 coding sequence is TGTGCCAGCAGCTTAGAACTTCGACTGGGAGTGCGAGATAACATTCAGTACTTC.

This clone was counted once. DNA of the CDR3: TGTGCCATCAGTGACGGACAGGGGTATCAGCCCCAGCATTTT. Amino acid sequence: CAISDGQGYQPQHF. V usage is TRBV10-3 and J usage is TRBJ1-5, with 9 bases identical to TRBD1. Trimming removed 3 bases from V and 5 bases from J; junction bases left unmatched: 2. This CDR3 comprises 14 residues. The germline V gene encodes CDR1 ENHRY and CDR2 SYGVKD.

This chain links TRBV10-1 with TRBJ1-1, with 11 bases aligning to TRBD1. There are 14 residues in the CDR3. Trimming took 2 bases from V and 7 from J; bases not matched to a gene: 3. The germline gives CDR1 WNHNN, CDR2 SYGVQD (reference sequence). The DNA of the CDR3 is TGCGCCAGCAGTGAGGGGACAGGGGGAGGTGAAGCTTTCTTT. Protein product: CASSEGTGGGEAFF.

This clone is a singleton in its sample. The chain joins TRBV4-3 to TRBJ2-2; 7 bases align to TRBD1. The ends lost 5 bases at V and 6 bases at J; junction bases unmatched: 6. Germline-derived CDR1 and CDR2 are LGHNA and YSLEER. This CDR3 contains 14 residues. CDR3 sequence: CASSESGGPGELFF. Written as DNA, the CDR3 is TGCGCCAGCAGCGAGTCAGGGGGTCCCGGGGAGCTGTTTTTT.

This clone was seen only a few times. This rearrangement joins TRBV7-9 to TRBJ1-5; D may be TRBD1 (6 bases). Per germline, CDR1 SEHNR and CDR2 FQNEAQ (reference sequence). V shed 4 bases and J shed 4 bases, with 11 bases lying between them. There are 14 residues in the CDR3. The DNA for the CDR3 is TGTGCCAGCAGCTCCGGGACACTTAATCAGCCCCAGCATTTT. This encodes CASSSGTLNQPQHF. Drawing the rest from reference TRBV7-9 and TRBJ1-5, the complete variable domain is DTGVSQNPRHKITKRGQNVTFRCDPISEHNRLYWYRQTLGQGPEFLTYFQNEAQLEKSRLLSDRFSAERPKGSFSTLEIQRTEQGDSAMYLCASSSGTLNQPQHFGDGTRLSIL.

The V and J genes are TRBV19 and TRBJ2-3, with D possibly matching TRBD1 (6 bases). The V gene lost 3 bases and the J gene lost 2 bases, with 15 bases spanning the gap. The CDR3 contains 16 residues. CDR1 and CDR2 (germline): LNHDA, SQIVND (reference sequence). The CDR3 nucleotides read TGTGCCAGTAGTATGGGGGCGGGCCTATTCACAGATACGCAGTATTTT. It codes for CASSMGAGLFTDTQYF.

This clone was observed a few times. The genes are TRBV6-6 and TRBJ2-3; perhaps TRBD2 as D (5 bases). Trimming stripped 7 bases from V and 3 bases from J, with 17 bases between. Germline CDR1 reads MNHNY; CDR2 reads SVGAGI (reference sequence). The CDR3 length is 15 residues. As DNA, the CDR3 is TGTGCCAGCACCTCACTAGGTCTGTCGACAGATACGCAGTATTTT. This sequence encodes CASTSLGLSTDTQYF.

The chain has TRBV10-3 and TRBJ2-1, with TRBD2 matching 15 bases. With V trimmed by 6 bases and J by 9 bases, 9 bases remained unmatched. Germline V gives CDR1 ENHRY, CDR2 SYGVKD. The CDR3 totals 16 residues. DNA of the CDR3: TGTGCCATCAGGGCCGGGACTAGCGGGAGGCTGAGTGAGCAGTTCTTC. Encoded protein: CAIRAGTSGRLSEQFF.

The chain is built from TRBV2 and TRBJ2-7; a weak D match, TRBD2 (5 bases). Germline loops: CDR1 SNHLY, CDR2 FYNNEI. V lost 8 bases, J lost 2 bases, and 19 bases lay in between. CDR3 length equals 15 residues. The CDR3 DNA reads as TGTGCCAGCGCCTTCAACTCGGGATTAACCTACGAGCAGTACGTC. This encodes CASAFNSGLTYEQYV.

The J gene is TRBJ2-5, the V gene TRBV2; possibly TRBD2 for D (7 bases). Between the trimmed V and J ends, which lost 3 bases and 5 bases, there was a span of 16 bases. This CDR3 is built from 15 residues. Germline CDR1 and CDR2: SNHLY and FYNNEI. The CDR3 spells CASSDAGAPWETQYF. In DNA, the CDR3 is TGTGCCAGCAGTGATGCGGGGGCTCCCTGGGAGACCCAGTACTTC.